This T cell receptor beta chain was recovered during a study of regulatory T cells in long-lasting Graves disease. In building TCR beta libraries, iRepertoire HTBI primers were used together with Arm-PCR of CDR3 regions. Using its own MiXCR run on the multiplex PCR reads, TCRdb lists one record per CDR3 protein. The sample consists of around 250,000 distinct CDR3 sequences, roughly 18% of them appearing once. Time point in this sample: newly diagnosed GD, antithyroid drugs for less than 3 months. Researchers made the TCR library from RNA that was extracted from PBMCs. This clonotype was seen repeatedly, ten times or more. The CDR3 sequence is 15 residues long. V lost 0 bases, J lost 4 bases, and 10 bases lay in between. Per germline, CDR1 MNHEY and CDR2 SVGAGI. These data also featured in a second study, about T cells in Graves' hyperthyroidism and ophthalmopathy.

The origin of this receptor is a woman aged 25 to 39 with Graves disease. Material: peripheral blood mononuclear cells (PBMCs), obtained at new diagnosis, from a patient treated with antithyroid drugs. The chain recombines TRBV6-5 with TRBJ1-5; TRBD1 is a possible D gene (5 bases). The CDR3 nucleotides read TGTGCCAGCAGTTACTCGTCTCGGACAAATCAGCCCCAGCATTTT. Protein sequence: CASSYSSRTNQPQHF.